The entry below gives a single TCR beta chain sequence along with its context. Its recognized antigen is unknown. Base quality data are lacking; no much larger clone is found one base away. This sample is drawn from a study of blood T cell repertoires in COVID-19 (dated by TCRdb to about 2020). Regarding the study in general: Samples covering the acute and convalescent phases of COVID-19 were provided by collaborators in the United States, Italy and Spain. Subjects who had been exposed to COVID-19, were actively infected with it, or had recovered from it provided the deeply sampled blood TCRbeta repertoires that made up the dataset. The samples were drawn from the first 160 participants of the ongoing ImmuneRACE study and from about 1,200 subjects provided by 6 global collaborators. The repertoires were released in a freely available public database intended as a resource for research on the immune response to SARS-CoV-2. The sample metadata nearly always contained a de-identified subject ID, COVID-19 status, age in years and sex. HLA class I and class II types, where available, came from metadata supplied by the sample provider rather than from assay-based typing. The prospective study material was composed of cDNA or gDNA derived from T cells, B-cell-depleted T cells, or PBMCs.

On the study overall, not on this receptor specifically: The amount of clinical and demographic metadata varied by source and participant and was provided uncurated.

The germline V gene (reference sequence) supplies CDR1 GTSNPN and CDR2 SVGIG. The junction carries 9 bases between V and J, which are trimmed by 2 bases and 7 bases respectively. The CDR3 has 13 amino acids, counting the end cysteine and phenylalanine. Left in the record is the CDR3 DNA by itself, 39 bases read in frame from the first base. TCRbeta CDR3 regions were amplified from genomic DNA using the immunoSEQ Assay, a bias-controlled multiplex PCR. As for the authors' bioinformatics: The number of nucleated cells in each sample was estimated from the amplification of reference gene primers within the assay. Sequence reads were collapsed and filtered to measure the absolute abundance of every unique TCRbeta CDR3 rearrangement. For each sample, productive Simpson clonality was calculated as the square root of Simpson's diversity index over productive rearrangements. TCRdb limited this immuneACCESS table to in-frame rearrangements with V and J called. A share of clones is missing; checked studies link under half to unresolved V genes, and the rest is unexplained. The V and J calls and clone size come from that table; D and trimming were worked out from the DNA. This sample is represented by almost 500,000 clones; 75% to 90% of them were singletons. The ten largest make up 8.3% of the sample.

In the prospective study, participants were about 18 to 100 years old, resided in around 25 geographic areas of the United States, and were enrolled through a virtual design. Cohort assignment in the prospective study relied on participant-reported clinical history from a screening survey and a study questionnaire. ImmuneRACE Cohort 3 recovered participants were defined by two consecutive negative NP/OP PCR tests, healthcare professional clearance, or symptom resolution. Mobile phlebotomists in the prospective study collected whole blood, serum and a nasopharyngeal or oropharyngeal swab from every participant. Prospective study participants could optionally give additional blood draws and questionnaires over an approximately 2-month period. Blood samples from the prospective study were shipped frozen or at room temperature prior to DNA extraction.

This clonotype was obtained from a woman between 55 and 75 years old who had recovered from COVID-19. Sequencing input: PBMCs or T cells enriched from blood (not recorded which). The chain uses TRBV30 and TRBJ1-6; TRBD1 might be the D gene, on 5 matching bases. The bases read TGTGCCTGGAGTCCAGGGTCGAATTCACCCCTCCACTTT. Its protein product is CAWSPGSNSPLHF.